This T cell receptor (beta chain) was captured in a study of regulatory T cells in long-lasting Graves disease. Study-wide findings and caveats: Persistent disease preferred TRBV28, TRBJ1-2 and TRBJ2-5. Persistent patients shared some 2,500 public clonotypes among themselves. Newly diagnosed patients shared fewer, at roughly 1,000.

The sample's time point: newly diagnosed GD, antithyroid drugs for less than 3 months. RNA extracted from PBMCs served as the sequencing template. Many counts were recorded for this clonotype. Its antigen is not identified. Unmatched junction bases numbered 10, after V lost 4 bases and J lost 5 bases. The CDR3 contains 15 residues. CDR1 is ENHRY and CDR2 is SYGVKD in the germline V gene. Combining iRepertoire HTBI primers with Arm-PCR of CDR3 regions, the authors built TCR beta libraries. From the multiplex PCR reads, TCRdb called clonotypes with MiXCR, one entry per CDR3 protein. Altogether 350,000 to 450,000 distinct CDR3 sequences are present, about 12% being singletons, with the ten largest covering under 20%. These data also featured in a second study, about T cells in Graves' hyperthyroidism and ophthalmopathy. That study adds: Most clonotypes that expanded in the thyroid above 0.001 also showed up in blood. The model forecast ophthalmopathy, anticipating it by a median about 7 months before onset.

The specimen was peripheral blood mononuclear cells (PBMCs), collected at new diagnosis, from a patient treated with antithyroid drugs. V gene TRBV10-3 combines with J gene TRBJ2-5; TRBD1 matches 7 bases. This receptor was obtained from a woman aged 18 to 35 with Graves disease. CDR3 amino acids: CAISGGTESFETQYF. CDR3 DNA: TGTGCCATCAGTGGGGGGACAGAGAGCTTTGAGACCCAGTACTTC.